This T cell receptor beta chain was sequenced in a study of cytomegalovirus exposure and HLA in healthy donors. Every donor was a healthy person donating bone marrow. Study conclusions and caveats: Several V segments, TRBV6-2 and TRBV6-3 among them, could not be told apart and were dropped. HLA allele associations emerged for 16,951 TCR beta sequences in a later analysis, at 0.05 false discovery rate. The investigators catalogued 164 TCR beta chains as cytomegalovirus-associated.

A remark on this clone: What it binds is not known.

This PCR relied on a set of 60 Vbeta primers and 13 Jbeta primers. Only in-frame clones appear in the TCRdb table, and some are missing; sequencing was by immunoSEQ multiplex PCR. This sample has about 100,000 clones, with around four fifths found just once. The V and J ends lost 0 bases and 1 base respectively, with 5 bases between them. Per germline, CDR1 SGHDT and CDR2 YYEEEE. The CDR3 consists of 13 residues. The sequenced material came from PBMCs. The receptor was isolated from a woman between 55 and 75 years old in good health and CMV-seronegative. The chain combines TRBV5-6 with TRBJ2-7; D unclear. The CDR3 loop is CASSLESSYEQYF. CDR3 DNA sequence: TGTGCCAGCAGCTTGGAGAGTTCCTACGAGCAGTACTTC.